The 26 T cell receptor beta chains below all came from one sample that was sequenced in a study of human T cells and chemical hapten exposure. Time point given: pre-sensitization, week 0. The treatment here: therapeutic diphenylcyclopropenone sensitization with weekly scalp DPC. One entry per CDR3 protein, called by TCRdb with MiXCR from the RACE reads. The data show tens of thousands of distinct CDR3 sequences, with around 7.6% seen just once and roughly 1.3% held by the top ten. This specimen consisted of whole blood, obtained in connection with sensitization to the hapten diphenylcyclopropenone (DPC). These TCRs come from a woman aged 45-59 years with alopecia areata. Some clones in this sample may be carry-over from other donors' samples.

The CDR3 spells CASSYPRGRGNEQFF. Here the CDR3 DNA reads TGTGCCAGCAGTTACCCCCGTGGGAGGGGTAATGAGCAGTTCTTC. This sequence joins TRBV6-6 and TRBJ2-1, with 7 bases fitting TRBD2. With V trimmed by 2 bases and J by 7 bases, 8 bases remained unmatched. The CDR3 is 15 residues long. CDR1 and CDR2 from the germline V gene are MNHNY and SVGAGI (reference sequence).

The rearrangement links TRBV27 to TRBJ2-3, with 7 bases fitting TRBD1. Germline values: CDR1 MNHEY, CDR2 SMNVEV (reference sequence). The CDR3 has 14 amino acids. V was clipped by 10 bases and J by 7 bases; unmatched bases: 14. Here the CDR3 DNA reads TGTGCCATCCGACAGGGATGGCCGGGGAATACGCAGTATTTT. Amino acid sequence: CAIRQGWPGNTQYF.

This clonotype was detected many times. The chain employs TRBV9 and TRBJ2-5; no firm D call. This CDR3 spans 14 amino acids. Germline V gene data show CDR1 as SGDLS and CDR2 as YYNGEE. Trimming pared 0 bases from V and 2 bases from J, leaving 8 bases between. The CDR3 here is CASSVGLSQETQYF. In DNA form, the CDR3 reads TGTGCCAGCAGCGTAGGACTCTCACAAGAGACCCAGTACTTC. Full variable domain (remainder filled in from reference TRBV9 and TRBJ2-5): DSGVTQTPKHLITATGQRVTLRCSPRSGDLSVYWYQQSLDQGLQFLIQYYNGEERAKGNILERFSAQQFPDLHSELNLSSLELGDSALYFCASSVGLSQETQYFGPGTRLLVL.

In this sample, this clonotype turned up many times. The chain uses TRBV5-5 and TRBJ1-1; no firm D call. Germline values: CDR1 SGHKS, CDR2 YYEKEE (reference sequence). V lost 0 bases and J 8 bases, leaving 8 bases between the germline ends. CDR3 size: 12 residues. CDR3 nucleotide sequence: TGTGCCAGCAGCTTGGAAGGGTGGGAAGCTTTCTTT. Its translation is CASSLEGWEAFF. Full variable domain (rest looked up from reference TRBV5-5 and TRBJ1-1): DAGVTQSPTHLIKTRGQQVTLRCSPISGHKSVSWYQQVLGQGPQFIFQYYEKEERGRGNFPDRFSARQFPNYSSELNVNALLLGDSALYLCASSLEGWEAFFGQGTRLTVV.

This clonotype was observed many times. The gene calls are TRBV5-6 and TRBJ2-1; TRBD2 matches 9 bases. This CDR3 has 17 residues. Germline-derived CDR1 and CDR2 are SGHDT and YYEEEE. V lost 4 bases, J lost 4 bases, and 12 bases stayed unmatched. The CDR3 reads CASSRFRGAGGYNEQFF. CDR3 sequence (DNA): TGTGCCAGCAGCCGTTTCAGAGGAGCGGGAGGTTACAATGAGCAGTTCTTC.

In this sample, this clonotype turned up a few times. V usage is TRBV28 and J usage is TRBJ2-1; 10 positions match TRBD1. The junction had 2 bases not matched to a gene; V was cut back by 7 bases and J by 8 bases. The CDR3 totals 12 residues. CDR1 is MDHEN and CDR2 is SYDVKM in the germline V gene. The CDR3 nucleotides are TGTGCCAGCACGACAGGGGGCCATGAGCAGTTCTTC. Residues: CASTTGGHEQFF.

This clonotype was seen many times. The V gene is TRBV6-4, the J gene TRBJ2-3; D perhaps matches TRBD2 (6 bases). Trimming cost V 3 bases and J 0 bases, with 7 bases left between them. Germline V gene sequence: CDR1 MRHNA, CDR2 SNTAGT. There are 14 residues in the CDR3. The CDR3 protein is CASSDGGSTDTQYF. The CDR3 nucleotides read TGTGCCAGCAGTGATGGAGGGAGCACAGATACGCAGTATTTT.

This clonotype was recorded at least ten times. V is TRBV20-1 and J is TRBJ1-4; D unresolved. V lost 0 bases and J 0 bases, leaving 11 bases between the germline ends. The CDR3 extends over 16 amino acids. From germline, CDR1 is DFQATT and CDR2 SNEGSKA (reference sequence). The CDR3, as DNA: TGCAGTGCTAGAGATAGAACAGAAGCAACTAATGAAAAACTGTTTTTT. Amino acids: CSARDRTEATNEKLFF.

This clonotype was seen many times. The rearrangement links TRBV12-3 or TRBV12-4 to TRBJ1-2; a weak D match, TRBD1 (6 bases). V was shortened by 4 bases and J by 3 bases, with 18 bases between the two germline ends. This CDR3 is 16 amino acids long. The CDR3, as DNA: TGTGCCAGCAGTTCCTTCGGGGGGACACAGGACTATGGCTACACCTTC. Translation gives CASSSFGGTQDYGYTF.

This clonotype was seen many times. The CDR3: CASSLGGGGRQPQHF. In DNA, the CDR3 is TGTGCCAGCAGTCTGGGGGGCGGGGGCCGACAGCCCCAGCATTTT. V gene TRBV28 combines with J gene TRBJ1-5; perhaps TRBD1 as D (6 bases). The germline V gene encodes CDR1 MDHEN and CDR2 SYDVKM. The V end lost 5 bases, the J end lost 7 bases, and 18 bases lay between the germline ends. The CDR3 runs to 15 residues.

This chain connects TRBV20-1 to TRBJ2-3; 16 bases line up with TRBD2. The CDR3 runs to 18 residues. In germline, CDR1 is DFQATT, CDR2 SNEGSKA (reference sequence). CDR3 DNA sequence: TGCAGCACCCCGGGACTAGCGGGAGGGCTCACCGCCACAGATACGCAGTATTTT. Translated, it gives CSTPGLAGGLTATDTQYF.

This clonotype was seen many times. This sequence joins TRBV6-2 or TRBV6-3 and TRBJ2-5; D is possibly TRBD2 (5 bases). The V and J ends lost 0 bases and 3 bases respectively, with 8 bases between them. CDR3 size: 14 residues. Germline CDR1 MNHEY, CDR2 SVGEGT. The CDR3 loop reads CASSYSYGKETQYF. CDR3 sequence (DNA): TGTGCCAGCAGTTACTCGTACGGGAAAGAGACCCAGTACTTC.

The chain links TRBV10-2 to TRBJ2-7; 8 bases match TRBD1. Trimming cost V 3 bases and J 5 bases; bases outside gene matches: 0. The CDR3 sequence is 12 residues long. Germline-derived CDR1 and CDR2 are WSHSY and SAAADI. The CDR3 protein is CASSEQGDEQYF. DNA for the CDR3: TGCGCCAGCAGTGAACAGGGGGACGAGCAGTACTTC.

This clonotype was detected a few times. The chain has TRBV3-1 and TRBJ1-2, with a tentative D call TRBD1 (6 bases). Germline V CDR1 and CDR2: LGHDT, YNNKEL (reference sequence). V lost 1 base and J lost 5, with 14 bases in between. CDR3 length: 15 residues. Here the CDR3 DNA reads TGTGCCAGCAGCCAAGCCGGACAGAGGGGGTATGGCTACACCTTC. Translating gives CASSQAGQRGYGYTF. The complete variable domain, with remaining parts taken from reference TRBV3-1 and TRBJ1-2, reads DTAVSQTPKYLVTQMGNDKSIKCEQNLGHDTMYWYKQDSKKFLKIMFSYNNKELIINETVPNRFSPKSPDKAHLNLHINSLELGDSAVYFCASSQAGQRGYGYTFGSGTRLTVV.

This chain joins TRBV7-9 and TRBJ2-7; D not resolved. Trimming removed 1 base from V and 0 bases from J, with 10 bases in between. This CDR3 contains 15 residues. The V gene's germline CDR1 is SEHNR and CDR2 FQNEAQ (reference sequence). The CDR3 region has the DNA TGTGCCAGCAGCTTAGAAAGCCGGAGCTCCTACGAGCAGTACTTC. Its protein product is CASSLESRSSYEQYF. Combining the CDR3 with reference TRBV7-9 and TRBJ2-7 gives the whole variable domain DTGVSQNPRHKITKRGQNVTFRCDPISEHNRLYWYRQTLGQGPEFLTYFQNEAQLEKSRLLSDRFSAERPKGSFSTLEIQRTEQGDSAMYLCASSLESRSSYEQYFGPGTRLTVT.

This clonotype was counted at least ten times. CDR3 in DNA: TGCAGTGCTAGAGACAGGACAGCCTATGGCTACACCTTC. Translating gives CSARDRTAYGYTF. The chain carries TRBV20-1 and TRBJ1-2; the D gene is possibly TRBD1 (6 bases). Germline V lookup: CDR1 DFQATT, CDR2 SNEGSKA (reference sequence). This CDR3 region has 13 residues. V lost 0 bases, J lost 4 bases, and 9 bases lay in between.

This clonotype was seen many times. The V gene is TRBV11-3, the J gene TRBJ1-1; no clear D. Between the trimmed V and J ends, which lost 4 bases and 4 bases, there was a span of 13 bases. CDR1 and CDR2 (germline): SGHNT, YENEEA. The CDR3 loop spans 14 amino acids. This CDR3 is CASSSLTVTTEAFF. For the CDR3, the DNA is TGTGCCAGCAGCTCCCTTACAGTTACCACTGAAGCTTTCTTT.

The chain carries TRBV23-1 and TRBJ2-7; perhaps TRBD1 as D (5 bases). TRBV23-1 counts as an open reading frame of uncertain function. The CDR3 has 15 residues. The V gene lost 4 bases and the J gene lost 9 bases, with 22 bases spanning the gap. CDR3 protein: CASSPFDGQGNGQYF. CDR3 in DNA: TGCGCCAGCAGTCCTTTTGATGGGCAGGGAAACGGGCAGTACTTC.

The chain couples TRBV5-6 to TRBJ2-1; D is possibly TRBD2 (5 bases). Germline V gives CDR1 SGHDT, CDR2 YYEEEE. This CDR3 comprises 16 residues. V was pared by 0 bases and J by 3 bases, with 13 bases between. The CDR3 loop is CASSLARAAVYNEQFF. CDR3 bases: TGTGCCAGCAGCTTGGCGCGGGCAGCAGTCTACAATGAGCAGTTCTTC.

This clonotype appeared many times. The CDR3 region is CASSHSGSGAEQFF. The CDR3 DNA reads as TGTGCCAGCAGCCATAGCGGGAGCGGGGCTGAGCAGTTCTTC. The chain has TRBV3-1 and TRBJ2-1, with 9 bases lining up with TRBD2. Losses at the gene ends were 3 bases for V and 9 bases for J; bases not matched to a gene: 6. Germline V CDR1 and CDR2: LGHDT, YNNKEL (reference sequence). CDR3 length: 14 residues.

This clonotype came up many times. This chain connects TRBV11-2 to TRBJ2-1; TRBD2 matches 7 bases. V gave up 5 bases and J gave up 9 bases; unmatched junction bases: 13. Per the germline V gene, CDR1 is SGHAT and CDR2 is FQNNGV. The CDR3 loop spans 15 amino acids. The CDR3 reads CASSLLAGASSEQFF. The CDR3, as DNA: TGTGCCAGCAGCCTCCTGGCGGGAGCGAGTAGTGAGCAGTTCTTC.

There are many counts of this clonotype. V gene TRBV6-1 combines with J gene TRBJ1-5; TRBD1 matches 9 bases. Germline lookup yields CDR1 MNHNS and CDR2 SASEGT. The CDR3 contains 17 residues. The V and J ends lost 7 bases and 2 bases, in that order; junction bases with no gene match: 12. The CDR3 coding sequence is TGTGCCAGCACCCGACGGAGGGACAGGGAGGGCAATCAGCCCCAGCATTTT. Translating gives CASTRRRDREGNQPQHF.

This clonotype showed up just a few times. The chain employs TRBV29-1 and TRBJ1-1; TRBD1 is a possible D gene (5 bases). The germline V and J ends were trimmed by 6 bases and 6 bases, with 14 bases remaining between them. The CDR3 runs 12 residues. Germline CDR1 and CDR2: SQVTM and ANQGSEA. This chain's CDR3 is CSVIRASAEAFF. CDR3 sequence (DNA): TGCAGCGTCATCAGGGCCTCGGCTGAAGCTTTCTTT.

This clonotype was found many times. The rearrangement joins TRBV6-5 to TRBJ2-5; no firm D call. Trimming removed 7 bases from V and 7 bases from J, with 13 bases in between. The germline V gene encodes CDR1 MNHEY and CDR2 SVGAGI. This CDR3 is built from 12 residues. The CDR3 loop is CASNRPLGTQYF. The CDR3 bases are TGTGCCAGCAATAGACCTCTCGGGACCCAGTACTTC.

The table lists this clonotype with a few counts. This chain joins TRBV5-1 and TRBJ2-7; D is possibly TRBD2 (5 bases). Trimming removed 0 bases at V and 2 bases at J, with 12 bases between. This CDR3 has 15 amino acids. CDR1 and CDR2 from the germline V gene are SGHRS and YFSETQ. The chain's CDR3 is CASSLASGPTYEQYF. CDR3 DNA: TGCGCCAGCAGCTTGGCGAGCGGACCAACCTACGAGCAGTACTTC.

This clonotype was observed at least ten times. The genes are TRBV11-2 and TRBJ2-7; 7 positions agree with TRBD2. CDR3 size: 15 residues. Germline CDR1 and CDR2: SGHAT and FQNNGV. With V trimmed by 5 bases and J by 3 bases, 10 bases remained unmatched. The CDR3 bases are TGTGCCAGCAGCCACCTTGGACTAGGTTACTACGAGCAGTACTTC. This gives the protein CASSHLGLGYYEQYF. Based on the CDR3 plus reference TRBV11-2 and TRBJ2-7, the full variable domain is EAGVAQSPRYKIIEKRQSVAFWCNPISGHATLYWYQQILGQGPKLLIQFQNNGVVDDSQLPKDRFSAERLKGVDSTLKIQPAKLEDSAVYLCASSHLGLGYYEQYFGPGTRLTVT.